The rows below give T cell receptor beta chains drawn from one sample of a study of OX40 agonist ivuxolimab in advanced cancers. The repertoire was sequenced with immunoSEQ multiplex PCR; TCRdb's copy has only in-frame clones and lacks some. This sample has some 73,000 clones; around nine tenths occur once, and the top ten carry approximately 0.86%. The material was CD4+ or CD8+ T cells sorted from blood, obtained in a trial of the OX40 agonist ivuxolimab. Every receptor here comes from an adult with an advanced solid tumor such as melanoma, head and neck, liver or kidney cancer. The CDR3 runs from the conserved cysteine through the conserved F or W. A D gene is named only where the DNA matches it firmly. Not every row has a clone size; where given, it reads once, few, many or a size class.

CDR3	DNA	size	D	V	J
CASSEGRERPLHF	TGTGCCAGCTCAGAGGGGCGGGAAAGACCCCTCCACTTT	.	.	TRBV18	TRBJ1-6
CASSRDTQGGYTF	TGCGCCAGCAGCAGGGACACCCAAGGGGGCTACACCTTC	.	.	TRBV5-1	TRBJ1-2
CASSEATVSTDTQYF	TGTGCCAGTAGTGAGGCGACAGTCAGCACAGATACGCAGTATTTT	.	.	TRBV19	TRBJ2-3
CAWTIRVTSEAFF	TGTGCCTGGACCATCAGGGTTACCTCAGAAGCTTTCTTT	.	.	TRBV30	TRBJ1-1
CASREGGPANYGYTF	TGCGCCAGCAGGGAGGGGGGACCCGCTAACTATGGCTACACCTTC	.	.	TRBV5-1	TRBJ1-2
CASNLAGLGKLFF	TGTGCCAGCAATCTAGCAGGCCTGGGAAAACTGTTTTTT	.	.	TRBV5-6	TRBJ1-4
CASSLAMEGTDTQYF	TGCGCCAGCAGCTTGGCGATGGAGGGCACAGATACGCAGTATTTT	once	.	TRBV5-1	TRBJ2-3
CASSPGIFSTDTQYF	TGTGCCAGCAGCCCCGGGATCTTCTCTACTGATACGCAGTATTTT	once	.	TRBV2	TRBJ2-3
CASSLGTALRTQYF	TGTGCCAGCAGCCTTGGGACAGCCCTACGGACCCAGTACTTC	once	TRBD1	TRBV28	TRBJ2-5
CASSLRNSYNSPLHF	TGTGCCAGCAGCTTGCGGAACTCCTATAATTCACCCCTCCACTTT	.	.	TRBV7-3	TRBJ1-6
CASWAGRGEQQFF	TGTGCCAGCTGGGCGGGCCGGGGAGAACAGCAGTTCTTC	.	.	TRBV6-5	TRBJ2-1
CASSLISGGQETQYF	TGTGCCAGCAGCTTAATTTCGGGGGGTCAAGAGACCCAGTACTTC	.	TRBD2	TRBV7-3	TRBJ2-5
CASSVSLRTSSYEQYF	TGTGCCAGCAGTGTATCTTTGAGGACGAGCTCCTACGAGCAGTACTTC	.	.	TRBV2	TRBJ2-7
CASSYRSRGNTEAFF	TGTGCCAGCAGTTATAGATCCAGGGGGAACACTGAAGCTTTCTTT	.	.	TRBV6-5	TRBJ1-1
CASSAGLAGETQYF	TGCGCCAGCAGCGCGGGACTAGCAGGGGAGACCCAGTACTTC	.	TRBD2	TRBV5-1	TRBJ2-5
CASSESIRECGQPQHF	TGCGCCAGCAGTGAGTCGATCAGGGAGTGTGGTCAGCCCCAGCATTTT	.	.	TRBV10-1	TRBJ1-5
CASSYSRTYRNTIYF	TGTGCCAGCAGTTACTCGCGGACGTACAGAAACACCATATATTTT	.	.	TRBV6-5	TRBJ1-3
CATRYREGTDTQYF	TGTGCCACCAGATACAGGGAAGGCACAGATACGCAGTATTTT	.	.	TRBV10-3	TRBJ2-3
CAVHSSGNTIYF	TGTGCCGTCCACAGCTCTGGAAACACCATATATTTT	.	.	TRBV10-3	TRBJ1-3
CASSTGGQGYEQYF	TGTGCCAGCTCTACGGGGGGACAGGGCTACGAGCAGTACTTC	.	TRBD1	TRBV2	TRBJ2-7
CASSPQGQEQYF	TGTGCCAGCAGCCCCCAGGGCCAAGAGCAGTACTTC	few	.	TRBV7-9	TRBJ2-7
CASSQGTGGALSWGYTF	TGCGCCAGCAGCCAAGGGACAGGGGGCGCTTTGAGTTGGGGCTACACCTTC	.	TRBD1	TRBV4-1	TRBJ1-2
CASSVRPDGHNEKLFF	TGTGCCAGCAGCGTACGACCGGACGGACATAATGAAAAACTGTTTTTT	.	.	TRBV9	TRBJ1-4
CASSGGGDTQYF	TGTGCCAGCAGTGGGGGAGGGGATACGCAGTATTTT	.	TRBD2	TRBV25-1	TRBJ2-3
CAWSVRLRSEAFF	TGTGCCTGGAGTGTACGACTTAGGAGTGAAGCTTTCTTT	.	.	TRBV30	TRBJ1-1
CASSQQGLAGAYEQYF	TGTGCCAGCTCACAACAGGGACTAGCGGGAGCCTACGAGCAGTACTTC	.	TRBD2	TRBV18	TRBJ2-7
CASSLRGGEQYF	TGTGCCAGCAGCTTGAGAGGAGGCGAGCAGTACTTC	.	.	TRBV7-9	TRBJ2-7
CASNGLAANNEQFF	TGTGCCAGCAACGGACTAGCGGCTAACAATGAGCAGTTCTTC	.	TRBD2	TRBV2	TRBJ2-1
CASSHGLAVGEQYF	TGTGCCAGCAGCCACGGACTAGCCGTCGGGGAGCAGTACTTC	.	TRBD2	TRBV7-3	TRBJ2-7
CASSQVGQGMGGYTF	TGCGCCAGCAGCCAAGTGGGACAGGGGATGGGTGGCTACACCTTC	.	TRBD1	TRBV4-1	TRBJ1-2
CASTSRTGAGTYNEQFF	TGTGCCAGCACCTCAAGGACGGGAGCGGGGACCTACAATGAGCAGTTCTTC	.	TRBD2	TRBV11-2	TRBJ2-1
CASRPDSNNYGYTF	TGTGCCAGCAGGCCGGACAGCAATAACTATGGCTACACCTTC	.	.	TRBV28	TRBJ1-2
CASSEGQGVDTQYF	TGTGCCAGCAGCGAGGGACAGGGGGTCGATACGCAGTATTTT	.	TRBD1	TRBV9	TRBJ2-3
CASSLELLQNSPLHF	TGTGCCAGCAGCTTAGAACTCCTCCAGAATTCACCCCTCCACTTT	.	.	TRBV7-8	TRBJ1-6
CASSLGTVSGYTF	TGTGCCAGCAGTCTGGGGACAGTAAGTGGCTACACCTTC	.	TRBD1	TRBV2	TRBJ1-2
CSARDRFEAFF	TGCAGTGCTCGGGACAGGTTTGAAGCTTTCTTT	.	TRBD1	TRBV20-1	TRBJ1-1
CASSQAGGSTNEKLFF	TGCGCCAGCAGCCAAGCCGGCGGGAGCACTAATGAAAAACTGTTTTTT	.	.	TRBV4-1	TRBJ1-4
CASTRSFMQGTYEQYF	TGTGCCAGCACCCGGAGTTTTATGCAAGGAACCTACGAGCAGTACTTC	.	.	TRBV5-8	TRBJ2-7
CASSVASGRGVNAEAFF	TGTGCCAGCAGCGTAGCTTCGGGACGCGGGGTGAACGCTGAAGCTTTCTTT	.	.	TRBV9	TRBJ1-1
CASSFGGTTYNEQFF	TGTGCCAGCAGTTTCGGCGGAACCACCTACAATGAGCAGTTCTTC	.	.	TRBV27	TRBJ2-1
CASSEVLGQGRTGNTIYF	TGTGCCAGCAGTGAAGTCCTCGGACAGGGGAGGACTGGAAACACCATATATTTT	.	TRBD1	TRBV6-1	TRBJ1-3
CASSQDRGTSRWDTQYF	TGTGCCAGCAGCCAAGATAGGGGGACAAGCCGGTGGGATACGCAGTATTTT	.	.	TRBV4-2	TRBJ2-3
CASSANGETQYF	TGTGCCAGCAGCGCTAATGGAGAGACCCAGTACTTC	.	.	TRBV7-8	TRBJ2-5
CASSLWVASGGRYEQYF	TGTGCCAGCAGCTTATGGGTGGCTAGCGGGGGTAGATACGAGCAGTACTTC	.	TRBD2	TRBV7-9	TRBJ2-7
CARSGTGNNSPLHF	TGTGCCAGAAGCGGGACAGGGAATAATTCACCCCTCCACTTT	.	TRBD1	TRBV2	TRBJ1-6
CASSLPTHGYTF	TGTGCCAGCAGCTTGCCGACACATGGCTACACCTTC	.	.	TRBV5-4	TRBJ1-2
CASSLVAGGEKLFF	TGTGCCAGCAGCTTAGTGGCAGGGGGGGAAAAACTGTTTTTT	.	TRBD1	TRBV7-2	TRBJ1-4
CASSWGGTINTEAFF	TGTGCCAGCAGCTGGGGGGGGACTATAAACACTGAAGCTTTCTTT	.	.	TRBV5-8	TRBJ1-1
CASSPGGTREVNGYTF	TGTGCCAGCTCACCTGGAGGGACAAGGGAGGTTAATGGCTACACCTTC	few	.	TRBV18	TRBJ1-2
CASSLAAYGVSNEQFF	TGCGCCAGCAGCTTGGCAGCCTACGGTGTCAGCAATGAGCAGTTCTTC	.	.	TRBV5-1	TRBJ2-1
CASSPPGDRVGYF	TGTGCCAGCAGCCCCCCGGGCGACAGGGTCGGGTACTTC	.	TRBD1	TRBV4-2	TRBJ2-7
CASSADRFATNEKLFF	TGTGCCAGCAGTGCCGACAGGTTTGCAACTAATGAAAAACTGTTTTTT	.	.	TRBV6-1	TRBJ1-4
CAWSVEGKSSYNSPLHF	TGTGCCTGGAGTGTAGAGGGGAAGAGCTCCTATAATTCACCCCTCCACTTT	.	.	TRBV30	TRBJ1-6
CASTGQALNEQYF	TGCGCCAGCACCGGACAGGCTTTGAACGAGCAGTACTTC	.	TRBD1	TRBV5-1	TRBJ2-7
CASSPTGQNTEAFF	TGTGCCAGCAGTCCGACAGGGCAGAACACTGAAGCTTTCTTT	.	TRBD1	TRBV2	TRBJ1-1